This paragraph reports one T cell receptor (beta chain). Its antigen is currently unknown. The sample comes from a study of Ad26.COV2.S vaccination and SARS-CoV-2 variants. General study findings and limits: Vaccine recipients posted higher spike-specific TCR breadth than their placebo counterparts. Vaccine recipients and placebo recipients showed similar non-spike TCR breadth. Assessments of TCR breadth and depth may have underestimated the total T cell responses. Responses of spike-specific T cells (both CD8+ and CD4+) reportedly showed substantial breadth after vaccination.

The length of the CDR3 is 11 residues. Between the trimmed V and J ends, which lost 1 base and 6 bases, there was a span of 3 bases. Assay used: immunoSEQ multiplex PCR; TCRdb lists only in-frame clones, some missing. The sample yields some 190,000 clones, around nine tenths seen once. Sample: peripheral blood, taken after recovery from COVID-19. This TCR was sampled from a human donor who had recovered from COVID-19. The chain is built from TRBV12-3 or TRBV12-4 and TRBJ2-5; D unclear. Written as DNA, the CDR3 is TGTGCCAGCAGTTTAGAAAAGACCCAGTACTTC. Protein sequence: CASSLEKTQYF.